The present T cell receptor (beta chain) was sequenced within a study of identical twins' blood T cells. This CDR3 has 17 amino acids. The germline V gene encodes CDR1 DFQATT and CDR2 SNEGSKA (reference sequence). V lost 1 base to trimming and J lost 7 bases; unmatched junction nucleotides: 14. TCR cDNA libraries came from RNA via a modified published protocol. TCRdb reprocessed the 5' RACE reads with MiXCR, giving one entry per CDR3 protein. The sample records hundreds of thousands of distinct CDR3 sequences, approximately 30% being singletons. There are a few counts of this clonotype. This TCR was sampled from a woman aged 18-49 years in good health. Material for sequencing was PBMCs. The rearrangement uses TRBV20-1 and TRBJ2-1, with 9 bases fitting TRBD2. The CDR3 sequence is CSARGRPAGGPLNEQFF. Here the CDR3 DNA reads TGCAGTGCTAGAGGACGTCCGGCGGGAGGGCCGTTAAATGAGCAGTTCTTC.